The rows below give T cell receptor beta chains drawn from one sample of a study of shared T cell receptors in the human thymus. The table came from immunoSEQ multiplex PCR; TCRdb's copy has only in-frame clones and leaves some out. This table holds hundreds of thousands of clones, more than 75% found once. The sample also formed part of further work on human thymus T cells.

Source material: thymocytes. The source is a boy in the first two years of life with a congenital heart defect. Both conserved end residues are part of each CDR3. The order of the fields is V gene, clone size, D gene, CDR3 length, J gene, CDR3 protein, CDR3 DNA. The D gene is left open where the match is weak. Clone size, where shown, is once, few, many, or a class for clones that have expanded.

>TRBV29-1|.|TRBD1|16|TRBJ1-5
CSVEGAGQGSHQPQHF
TGCAGCGTTGAAGGGGCGGGACAGGGCTCCCATCAGCCCCAGCATTTT
>TRBV4-1|once|TRBD1|18|TRBJ2-6
CASSQFQTTGTGANVLTF
TGCGCCAGCAGCCAATTTCAAACGACAGGGACTGGGGCCAACGTCCTGACTTTC
>TRBV11-1|.|.|14|TRBJ2-7
CASTSWGPPYEQYF
TGTGCCAGCACTTCCTGGGGGCCTCCCTACGAGCAGTACTTC
>TRBV4-2|.|TRBD1|17|TRBJ2-6
CASSHGTGGSGANVLTF
TGTGCCAGCAGCCACGGGACAGGGGGCTCTGGGGCCAACGTCCTGACTTTC
>TRBV4-2|once|TRBD2|19|TRBJ2-1
CASSLGTSGRDPSYNEQFF
TGTGCCAGCAGCCTGGGGACTAGCGGGAGGGACCCCTCCTACAATGAGCAGTTCTTC
>TRBV5-6|.|.|14|TRBJ1-1
CASRPPGNNTEAFF
TGTGCCAGCCGCCCCCCAGGGAACAACACTGAAGCTTTCTTT
>TRBV7-7|.|TRBD2|14|TRBJ2-2
CASSPRTSFGELFF
TGTGCCAGCAGCCCTCGGACTAGCTTCGGGGAGCTGTTTTTT
>TRBV29-1|.|TRBD2|15|TRBJ2-1
CSVGGREGRYNEQFF
TGCAGCGTTGGTGGGCGGGAGGGCCGTTACAATGAGCAGTTCTTC
>TRBV14|.|TRBD1|15|TRBJ2-7
CASSQGGQGFNEQYF
TGTGCCAGCAGCCAGGGGGGACAGGGTTTCAACGAGCAGTACTTC
>TRBV5-1|.|TRBD2|18|TRBJ2-2
CASSLRLAGYPNTGELFF
TGCGCCAGCAGCTTGAGACTAGCGGGTTACCCGAACACCGGGGAGCTGTTTTTT
>TRBV9|few|.|18|TRBJ2-3
CASSATDTSRLCTDTQYF
TGTGCCAGCAGCGCGACCGATACCTCACGACTCTGCACAGATACGCAGTATTTT
>TRBV6-4|.|TRBD1|13|TRBJ1-5
CANSGQGTQPQHF
TGTGCCAACTCGGGACAGGGAACGCAGCCCCAGCATTTT
>TRBV5-1|.|TRBD1|17|TRBJ2-5
CASSPRDRVRGQETQYF
TGCGCCAGCAGCCCCCGGGACAGGGTAAGGGGGCAAGAGACCCAGTACTTC
>TRBV19|.|TRBD1|15|TRBJ1-4
CASSILAGGGEKLFF
TGTGCCAGTAGTATACTGGCAGGGGGCGGTGAAAAACTGTTTTTT
>TRBV5-6|.|TRBD1|15|TRBJ1-2
CASSLGTGSTYGYTF
TGTGCCAGCAGCCTAGGGACAGGGAGTACCTATGGCTACACCTTC
>TRBV27|.|TRBD2|15|TRBJ2-5
CASLFLAGPQETQYF
TGTGCCAGCCTCTTCCTAGCGGGACCTCAAGAGACCCAGTACTTC
>TRBV4-3|.|TRBD1|20|TRBJ1-5
CASSQDKVDRGLRGNQPQHF
TGCGCCAGCAGCCAAGATAAAGTCGACAGGGGGCTCCGGGGCAATCAGCCCCAGCATTTT
>TRBV5-1|.|TRBD1|17|TRBJ2-4
CASSSPKDRDAKNIQYF
TGCGCCAGCAGCTCTCCTAAGGACAGGGATGCCAAAAACATTCAGTACTTC
>TRBV14|.|TRBD2|17|TRBJ2-7
CASSQDRAREESDEQYF
TGTGCCAGCAGCCAAGATAGGGCCCGGGAGGAATCTGACGAGCAGTACTTC
>TRBV4-2|.|TRBD1|16|TRBJ2-3
CASSQESLTTGIGQYF
TGTGCCAGCAGCCAAGAATCCCTAACGACAGGGATCGGGCAGTATTTT
>TRBV30|.|TRBD1|11|TRBJ2-7
CAWSPGGEQYF
TGTGCCTGGAGCCCAGGGGGCGAGCAGTACTTC
>TRBV6-1|once|.|11|TRBJ2-4
CASSESDIQYF
TGTGCCAGCAGTGAAAGCGACATTCAGTACTTC
>TRBV5-1|.|TRBD1|16|TRBJ1-2
CASSPSLGDRADGYTF
TGCGCCAGCAGCCCCAGCTTAGGAGACAGGGCGGATGGCTACACCTTC
>TRBV2|.|TRBD2|14|TRBJ2-1
CASRVLAGGNEQFF
TGTGCCAGCAGGGTACTAGCGGGAGGGAATGAGCAGTTCTTC
>TRBV5-1|.|.|12|TRBJ1-1
CASSVWGDEAFF
TGCGCCAGCAGCGTTTGGGGAGATGAAGCTTTCTTT
>TRBV11-2|.|.|15|TRBJ2-7
CASSLYGDLTYEQYF
TGTGCCAGCAGCTTATACGGAGACTTGACCTACGAGCAGTACTTC